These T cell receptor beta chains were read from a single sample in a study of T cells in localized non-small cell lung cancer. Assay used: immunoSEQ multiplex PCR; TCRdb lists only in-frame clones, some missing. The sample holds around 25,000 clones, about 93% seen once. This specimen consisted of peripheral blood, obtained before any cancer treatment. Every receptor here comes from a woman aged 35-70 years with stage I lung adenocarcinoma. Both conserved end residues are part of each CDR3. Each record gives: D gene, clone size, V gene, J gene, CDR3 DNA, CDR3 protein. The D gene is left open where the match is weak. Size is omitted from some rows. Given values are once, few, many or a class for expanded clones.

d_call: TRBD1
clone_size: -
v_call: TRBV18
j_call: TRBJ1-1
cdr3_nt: TGTGCCAGCTCACCACGTCCAGGGGGCGTTGTTGAAGCTTTCTTT
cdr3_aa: CASSPRPGGVVEAFF

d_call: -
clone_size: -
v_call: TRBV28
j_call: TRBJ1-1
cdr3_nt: TGTGCCAGCAGTTTTCAGGGTGGGGACACTGAAGCTTTCTTT
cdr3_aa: CASSFQGGDTEAFF

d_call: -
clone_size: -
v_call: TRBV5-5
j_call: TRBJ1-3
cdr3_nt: TGTGCCAGCAGCTTGTTGGGTGGTTCTGGAAACACCATATATTTT
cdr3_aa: CASSLLGGSGNTIYF

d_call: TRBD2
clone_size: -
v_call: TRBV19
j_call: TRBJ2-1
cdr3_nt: TGTGCCAGTAGTGCCGGACTAGGGTTGAGCTCCTACAATGAGCAGTTCTTC
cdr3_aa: CASSAGLGLSSYNEQFF

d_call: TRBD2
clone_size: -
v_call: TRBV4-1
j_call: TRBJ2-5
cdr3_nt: TGCGCCAGCAGCCAAGGCTCTAGCGGGAGCTACCAAGAGACCCAGTACTTC
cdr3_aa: CASSQGSSGSYQETQYF

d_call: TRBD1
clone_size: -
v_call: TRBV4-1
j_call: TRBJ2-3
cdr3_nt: TGCGCCAGCAGCCAAGCCACTACCGGGACAGGGACAGATACGCAGTATTTT
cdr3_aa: CASSQATTGTGTDTQYF

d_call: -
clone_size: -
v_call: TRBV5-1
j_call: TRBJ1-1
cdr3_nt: TGCGCCAGCACCCCGGAGACAGTGACCCTAGGGAACACTGAAGCTTTCTTT
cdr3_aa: CASTPETVTLGNTEAFF

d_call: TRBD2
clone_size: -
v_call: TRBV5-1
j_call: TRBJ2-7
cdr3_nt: TGCGCCAGCAGCTTGGAGGCGGGAGCCTTCTACGAGCAGTACTTC
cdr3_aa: CASSLEAGAFYEQYF

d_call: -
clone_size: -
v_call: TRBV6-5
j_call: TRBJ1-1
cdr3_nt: TGTGCCAGCAGTGACAGGCTCGGGGACACTGAAGCTTTCTTT
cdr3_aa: CASSDRLGDTEAFF

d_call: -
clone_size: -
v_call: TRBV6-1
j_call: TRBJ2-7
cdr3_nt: TGTGCCAGCAGTGAACTTGCGATTGCCCACTACGAGCAGTACTTC
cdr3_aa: CASSELAIAHYEQYF

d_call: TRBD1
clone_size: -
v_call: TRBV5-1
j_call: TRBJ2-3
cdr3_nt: TGCGCCAGCAGCTTGCAGGACAGGTACACAGATACGCAGTATTTT
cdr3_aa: CASSLQDRYTDTQYF

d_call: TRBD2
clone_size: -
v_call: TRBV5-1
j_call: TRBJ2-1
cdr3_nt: TGCGCCAGCAGCTTGGATCCAGCGGGAGTGGGGAATGAGCAGTTCTTC
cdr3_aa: CASSLDPAGVGNEQFF

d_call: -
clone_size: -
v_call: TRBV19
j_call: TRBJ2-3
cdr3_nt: TGTGCCAGTAGTATTTTGGGCAGGGCAGGAGATACGCAGTATTTT
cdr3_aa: CASSILGRAGDTQYF

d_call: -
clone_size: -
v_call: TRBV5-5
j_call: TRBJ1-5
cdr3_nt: TGTGCCAGCAGCGCCCAGGGAGGGGGGTTCAGCAATCAGCCCCAGCATTTT
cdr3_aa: CASSAQGGGFSNQPQHF

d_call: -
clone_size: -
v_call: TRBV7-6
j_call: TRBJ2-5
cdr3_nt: TGTGCCAGCAGCTTACAGGGACTCCAAGAGACCCAGTACTTC
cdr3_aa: CASSLQGLQETQYF

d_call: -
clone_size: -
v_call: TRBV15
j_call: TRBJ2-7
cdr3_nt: TGTGCCACCAGCAGAGAAAGGGTTTCCTACGAGCAGTACTTC
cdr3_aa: CATSRERVSYEQYF

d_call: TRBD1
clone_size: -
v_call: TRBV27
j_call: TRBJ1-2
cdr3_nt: TGTGCCAGCAGGACCGCAGGGGGCCTTGGCTACACCTTC
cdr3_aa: CASRTAGGLGYTF

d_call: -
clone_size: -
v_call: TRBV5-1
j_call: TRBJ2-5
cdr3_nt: TGCGCCAGCAGCCCGGAGGGGGAGACCCAGTACTTC
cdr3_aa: CASSPEGETQYF

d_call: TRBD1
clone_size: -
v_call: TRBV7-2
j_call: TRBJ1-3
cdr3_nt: TGTGCCAGCAGCCCCACCGGGACAGCCTCTGGAAACACCATATATTTT
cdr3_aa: CASSPTGTASGNTIYF

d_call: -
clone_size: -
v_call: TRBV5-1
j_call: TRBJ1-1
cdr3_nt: TGCGCCAGCAGCTTTTATGGGGATTCTGAAGCTTTCTTT
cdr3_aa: CASSFYGDSEAFF

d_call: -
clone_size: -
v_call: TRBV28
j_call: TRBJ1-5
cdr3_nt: TGTGCCAGCAGTCTCGCCGGACAGCGGATCAATCAGCCCCAGCATTTT
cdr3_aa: CASSLAGQRINQPQHF

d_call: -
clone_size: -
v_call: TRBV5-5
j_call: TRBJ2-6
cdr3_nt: TGTGCCAGCAGCACCACGTCAGGGACTGGGGCCAACGTCCTGACTTTC
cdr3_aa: CASSTTSGTGANVLTF

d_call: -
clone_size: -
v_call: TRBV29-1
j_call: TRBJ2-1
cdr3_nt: TGCAGCGCCTCGGTGTATGAGCAGTTCTTC
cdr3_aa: CSASVYEQFF

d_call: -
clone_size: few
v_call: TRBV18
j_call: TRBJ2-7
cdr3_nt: TGTGCCAGCTCACCATCGGCCAGCTCAAACCTATACTCCTACGAGCAGTACTTC
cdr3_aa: CASSPSASSNLYSYEQYF

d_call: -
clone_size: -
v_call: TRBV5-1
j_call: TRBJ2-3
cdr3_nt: TGCGCCAGCAGCTTTTGGGGGCGGGATACGCAGTATTTT
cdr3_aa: CASSFWGRDTQYF

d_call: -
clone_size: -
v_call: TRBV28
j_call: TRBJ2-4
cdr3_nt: TGTGCCAGCAGTTTTGACAGGCCGGAAAGACTAGCCAAAAACATTCAGTACTTC
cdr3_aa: CASSFDRPERLAKNIQYF

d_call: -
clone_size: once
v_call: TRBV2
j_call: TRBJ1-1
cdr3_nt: TGTGCCAGCAGTGGGTCTGAAGCTTTCTTT
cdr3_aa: CASSGSEAFF

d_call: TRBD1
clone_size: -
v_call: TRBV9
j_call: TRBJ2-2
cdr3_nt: TGTGCCAGCAGCCCGAGGGGACAGGGGGCCGGGGAGCTGTTTTTT
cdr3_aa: CASSPRGQGAGELFF

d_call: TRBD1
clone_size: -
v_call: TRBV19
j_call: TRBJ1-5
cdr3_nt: TGTGCCAGTAGTATTACAATCGCCGGGGACAGGGGGCGTCAGCCCCAGCATTTT
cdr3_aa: CASSITIAGDRGRQPQHF

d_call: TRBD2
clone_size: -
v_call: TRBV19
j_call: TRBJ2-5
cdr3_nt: TGTGCCAGTAGTCCTGGACTAGCGGCCCAAGAGACCCAGTACTTC
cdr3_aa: CASSPGLAAQETQYF

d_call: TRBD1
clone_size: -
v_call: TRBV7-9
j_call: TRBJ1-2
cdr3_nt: TGTGCCAGCAGCTGGGGACAGGAATCGGGGCATGGCTACACCTTC
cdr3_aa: CASSWGQESGHGYTF

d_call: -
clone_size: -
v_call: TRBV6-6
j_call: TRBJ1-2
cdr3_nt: TGTGCCAGCAGTTACTCTTTTAACTATGGCTACACCTTC
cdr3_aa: CASSYSFNYGYTF

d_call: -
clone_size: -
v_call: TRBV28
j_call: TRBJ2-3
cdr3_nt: TGTGCCACCGGAGGTAGCACAGATACGCAGTATTTT
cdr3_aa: CATGGSTDTQYF

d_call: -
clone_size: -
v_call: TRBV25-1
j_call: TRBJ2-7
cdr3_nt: TGTGCCAGCAGTGAAGGTTGGGGGGCCGGGAACGAGCAGTACTTC
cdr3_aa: CASSEGWGAGNEQYF

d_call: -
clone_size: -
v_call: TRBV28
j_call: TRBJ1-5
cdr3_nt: TGTGCCAGCAGTTTATTTCGTAGTGGCAATCAGCCCCAGCATTTT
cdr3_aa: CASSLFRSGNQPQHF

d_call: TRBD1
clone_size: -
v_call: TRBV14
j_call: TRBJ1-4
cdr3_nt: TGTGCCAGCAGCCAGACAGGGAATGAAAAACTGTTTTTT
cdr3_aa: CASSQTGNEKLFF

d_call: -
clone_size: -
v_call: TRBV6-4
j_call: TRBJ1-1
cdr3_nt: TGTGCCAGCATGGGCAGGTCTCAGGTGAACACTGAAGCTTTCTTT
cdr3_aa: CASMGRSQVNTEAFF

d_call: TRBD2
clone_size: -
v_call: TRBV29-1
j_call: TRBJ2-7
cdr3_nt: TGCAGCGTTGGGCCTAGCGGGAGTCACGAGCAGTACTTC
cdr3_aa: CSVGPSGSHEQYF

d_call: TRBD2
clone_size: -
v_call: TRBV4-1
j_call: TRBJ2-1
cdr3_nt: TGCGCCAGCAGCCAATTTTGGGGGACTAGCGGTCACAATGAGCAGTTCTTC
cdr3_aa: CASSQFWGTSGHNEQFF

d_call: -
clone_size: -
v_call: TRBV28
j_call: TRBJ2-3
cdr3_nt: TGTGCCAGCAGTCCTCACTCTAGCACAGATACGCAGTATTTT
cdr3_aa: CASSPHSSTDTQYF

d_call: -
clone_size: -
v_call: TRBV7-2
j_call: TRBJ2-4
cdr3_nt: TGTGCCAGCAGCTTAGGGTCGGAGGGCATTCAGTACTTC
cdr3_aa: CASSLGSEGIQYF

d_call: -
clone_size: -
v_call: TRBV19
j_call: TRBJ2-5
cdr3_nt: TGTGCCAGTAGTACAGGGGCGCGGGAGACCCAGTACTTC
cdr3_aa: CASSTGARETQYF

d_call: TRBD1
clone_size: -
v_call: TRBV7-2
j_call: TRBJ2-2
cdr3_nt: TGTGCCAGCAGCCCTCGACAGGGATGGTGGGAGCTGTTTTTT
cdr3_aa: CASSPRQGWWELFF

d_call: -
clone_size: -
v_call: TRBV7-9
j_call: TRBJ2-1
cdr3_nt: TGTGCCAGCACCCAAATGGGCTACAATGAGCAGTTCTTC
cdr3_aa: CASTQMGYNEQFF

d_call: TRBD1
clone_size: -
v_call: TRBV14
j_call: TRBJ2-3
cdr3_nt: TGTGCCAGCAGCCTACCGGGACAGGGGACAGATACGCAGTATTTT
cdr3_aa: CASSLPGQGTDTQYF

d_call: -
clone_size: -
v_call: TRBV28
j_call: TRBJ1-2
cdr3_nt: TGTGCCAGCAGTTTAGATCCGCTAATCTCCGGTGGGGGCTACACCTTC
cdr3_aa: CASSLDPLISGGGYTF

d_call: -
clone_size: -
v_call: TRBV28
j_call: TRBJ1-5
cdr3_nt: TGTGCCAGCACCCTGGTCCCGAATCAGCCCCAGCATTTT
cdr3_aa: CASTLVPNQPQHF

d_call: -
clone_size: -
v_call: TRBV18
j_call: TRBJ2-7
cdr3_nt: TGTGCCAGCTCACCACTGAGCGGGTCCTCCTACGAGCAGTACTTC
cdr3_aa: CASSPLSGSSYEQYF

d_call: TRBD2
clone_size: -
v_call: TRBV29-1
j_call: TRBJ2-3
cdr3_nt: TGCAGCGTCGAGATAGCGGGAGCGGGCGGGGATACGCAGTATTTT
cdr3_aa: CSVEIAGAGGDTQYF

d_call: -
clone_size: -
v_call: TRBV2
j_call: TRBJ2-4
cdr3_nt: TGTGCCAGCAGTCCCCCGGAAAGCATTCAGTACTTC
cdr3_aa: CASSPPESIQYF

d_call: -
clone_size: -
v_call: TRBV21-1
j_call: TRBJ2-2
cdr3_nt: TGTGCCAGCAGCGCCCTCGTCCCGTCGGAAAAGCTGTTTTTT
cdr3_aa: CASSALVPSEKLFF

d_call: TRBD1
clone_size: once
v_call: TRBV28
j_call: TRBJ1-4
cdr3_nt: TGTGCCAGCAGCGTGACAGGGGCCAATGAAAAACTGTTTTTT
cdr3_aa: CASSVTGANEKLFF

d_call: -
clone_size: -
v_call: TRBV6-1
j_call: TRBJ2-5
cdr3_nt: TGTGCCAGCGGCGCCTCCCAAGAGACCCAGTACTTC
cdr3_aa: CASGASQETQYF

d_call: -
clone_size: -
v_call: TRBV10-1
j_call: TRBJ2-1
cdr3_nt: TGCGCCAGCAGTGTCCGCCAGGGGTTTACTGCGGATGAGCAGTTCTTC
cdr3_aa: CASSVRQGFTADEQFF

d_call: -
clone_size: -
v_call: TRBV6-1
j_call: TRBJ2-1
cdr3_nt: TGTGCCAGCGGGGCTAGTAGCACGGGGTTCAATGAGCAGTTCTTC
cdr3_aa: CASGASSTGFNEQFF

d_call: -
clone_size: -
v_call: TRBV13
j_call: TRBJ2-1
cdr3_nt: TGTGCCAGCAGCTTGGAACTTCGGCAAAACAATGAGCAGTTCTTC
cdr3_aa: CASSLELRQNNEQFF

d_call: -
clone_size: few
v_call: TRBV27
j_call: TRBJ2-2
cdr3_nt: TGTGCCAGCAGTTTTGAGGAGAGGTCGAACACCGGGGAGCTGTTTTTT
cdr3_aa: CASSFEERSNTGELFF